Listed here are 16 T cell receptor beta chains from one sample, sequenced in a study of cytomegalovirus exposure and HLA in healthy donors. PCR employed 60 Vbeta and 13 Jbeta primers. Assay: immunoSEQ multiplex PCR; the TCRdb copy retains only in-frame clones and omits some. The table has tens of thousands of clones, around four fifths seen once. Sequenced input: PBMCs. The source of these receptors is a man in his forties or fifties in good health and CMV-seronegative.

This clone was seen a single time. J is TRBJ2-7 and V is TRBV7-2; 9 bases agree with TRBD1. Germline V CDR1 and CDR2: SGHTA, FQGNSA. The CDR3 is 14 residues long. V trimming: 3 bases; J trimming: 4 bases; junction bases outside the gene matches: 4. The CDR3 nucleotides read TGTGCCAGCAGCTTGGGACAGGGCATATACGAGCAGTACTTC. Its translation is CASSLGQGIYEQYF.

Only one count was recorded for this clone. The V and J genes are TRBV12-5 and TRBJ2-5; 7 bases agree with TRBD2. The CDR3 totals 13 residues. The V and J ends lost 4 bases and 5 bases, in that order; junction bases with no gene match: 4. Germline lookup yields CDR1 LGHNT and CDR2 FRNRAP. This chain's CDR3 is CASGSGRGETQYF. The CDR3 nucleotides read TGTGCTAGTGGTTCGGGGCGGGGGGAGACCCAGTACTTC.

CDR3 coding DNA: TGTGCCAGCTCAGTCAGCAATGAGCAGTTCTTC. It specifies CASSVSNEQFF. The chain is built from TRBV18 and TRBJ2-1; D not resolved. The germline V and J ends were trimmed by 5 bases and 6 bases, with 5 bases remaining between them. This CDR3 spans 11 amino acids. Germline V gene data show CDR1 as KGHSH and CDR2 as LQKENI.

The chain employs TRBV6-1 and TRBJ1-1; 7 bases are a match to TRBD1. After removal of 6 bases from V and 6 bases from J, the junction contained 7 bases not matched to a gene. This CDR3 is 13 amino acids long. The germline CDR1 and CDR2 sequences are MNHNS and SASEGT. CDR3 sequence: CASSDRDLAEAFF. In DNA form, the CDR3 reads TGTGCCAGCAGCGACAGGGATTTGGCTGAAGCTTTCTTT.

The chain is built from TRBV10-3 and TRBJ2-3; 7 nucleotides align to TRBD2. Germline V gene lookup returns CDR1 ENHRY and CDR2 SYGVKD. V shed 3 bases, J shed 2 bases, and the junction held 5 bases outside the gene matches. The CDR3 runs 15 residues. The CDR3 spells CAISEGLADTDTQYF. DNA for the CDR3: TGTGCCATCAGTGAAGGGCTAGCGGACACAGATACGCAGTATTTT.

This CDR3 reads CASSPGTGASGANVLTF. As DNA, the CDR3 is TGTGCCAGCAGTCCCGGGACAGGGGCCTCTGGGGCCAACGTCCTGACTTTC. The J gene is TRBJ2-6, the V gene TRBV5-5; 10 bases match TRBD1. The CDR3 is made up of 17 amino acids. V shed 5 bases, J shed 0 bases, and the junction held 5 bases outside the gene matches. Germline assignment: CDR1 SGHKS and CDR2 YYEKEE (reference sequence).

In this sample, this clone turned up a few times. The chain combines TRBV5-4 with TRBJ2-5; possible D gene TRBD1, 5 bases. V was pared by 0 bases and J by 1 base, with 10 bases between. The CDR3 consists of 15 residues. Per the germline V gene, CDR1 is SGHNT and CDR2 is YYREEE (reference sequence). CDR3 sequence reads: CASSLDQGAQETQYF. CDR3 coding DNA: TGTGCCAGCAGCTTGGACCAGGGCGCCCAAGAGACCCAGTACTTC.

This clone came up a few times. The chain employs TRBV6-1 and TRBJ1-5, with 10 bases that match TRBD1. Germline-derived CDR1 and CDR2 are MNHNS and SASEGT. The CDR3 has 14 residues. With 3 bases clipped from V and 6 bases from J, the junction kept 2 bases outside the gene matches. CDR3 region: CASSEGQGLQPQHF. In DNA, the CDR3 is TGTGCCAGCAGTGAGGGACAGGGGCTTCAGCCCCAGCATTTT.

This clone is a singleton in its sample. The chain links TRBV5-1 to TRBJ2-1; maybe TRBD1 (5 bases). The ends were cut back, 2 bases at V and 5 bases at J, with 14 bases in the middle. CDR3 size: 15 residues. Per germline, CDR1 SGHRS and CDR2 YFSETQ. The CDR3 loop is CASSFGRGPDNEQFF. CDR3 sequence (DNA): TGCGCCAGCAGCTTTGGTAGGGGCCCTGACAATGAGCAGTTCTTC.

The chain is built from TRBV5-1 and TRBJ1-4; the D gene is possibly TRBD1 (5 bases). Germline CDR1 reads SGHRS; CDR2 reads YFSETQ. V shed 5 bases and J shed 2 bases, with 13 bases lying between them. This CDR3 is built from 15 residues. CDR3 nucleotide sequence: TGCGCCAGCAGACCTAGCGGGACTACTAATGAAAAACTGTTTTTT. As protein: CASRPSGTTNEKLFF. Supplemented by reference TRBV5-1 and TRBJ1-4, the full variable domain reads KAGVTQTPRYLIKTRGQQVTLSCSPISGHRSVSWYQQTPGQGLQFLFEYFSETQRNKGNFPGRFSGRQFSNSRSEMNVSTLELGDSALYLCASRPSGTTNEKLFFGSGTQLSVL.

The chain has TRBV6-5 and TRBJ1-5; D call uncertain. Trimming shortened V by 6 bases and J by 4 bases, and 10 bases separated the two germline ends. This CDR3 is 13 amino acids long. The germline CDR1 and CDR2 sequences are MNHEY and SVGAGI. The CDR3 reads CASRVASNQPQHF. The CDR3 nucleotides read TGTGCCAGCAGAGTAGCAAGTAATCAGCCCCAGCATTTT.

With regard to this clone: At one boundary the junction diverges from the germline segment, which might be a read error. The J gene is TRBJ2-7, the V gene TRBV15; perhaps TRBD1 as D (5 bases). The V gene's germline CDR1 is LNHNV and CDR2 YYDKDF (reference sequence). The CDR3 contains 13 residues. The CDR3 loop is CATGRAPTYEQYF. The CDR3 coding sequence is TGTGCCACCGGCAGGGCCCCGACCTACGAGCAGTACTTC.

The chain combines TRBV5-1 with TRBJ1-2; 8 bases match TRBD1. The germline V gene encodes CDR1 SGHRS and CDR2 YFSETQ. This CDR3 comprises 16 residues. V lost 3 bases, J lost 8 bases, and 15 bases stayed unmatched. This CDR3 is CASSWRLGQGSEGYTF. CDR3 coding DNA: TGCGCCAGCAGCTGGAGGCTTGGACAGGGATCGGAAGGCTACACCTTC.

The chain combines TRBV6-5 with TRBJ2-7; tentatively, D is TRBD2 (6 bases). Looked up from germline, CDR1 is MNHEY and CDR2 is SVGAGI. This CDR3 is built from 15 residues. The V end was cut by 5 bases, the J end by 2 bases, with 16 bases between. CDR3 region: CASSLDSGRPYEQYF. The CDR3 bases are TGTGCCAGCAGTCTTGATAGCGGAAGACCCTACGAGCAGTACTTC.

This chain joins TRBV5-4 and TRBJ2-5, with 9 bases that match TRBD1. V shed 3 bases and J 5 bases; nucleotides not matched to a gene: 5. The CDR3 is 14 amino acids. Per germline, CDR1 SGHNT and CDR2 YYREEE (reference sequence). The CDR3 sequence is CASSSRTGAETQYF. The CDR3 nucleotides are TGTGCCAGCAGCTCCCGGACAGGGGCGGAGACCCAGTACTTC.

This sequence joins TRBV7-8 and TRBJ2-7, with a possible D match to TRBD2 (6 bases). This CDR3 is 14 amino acids long. Germline V gives CDR1 SGHVS, CDR2 FQNEAQ. The germline V and J ends were trimmed by 4 bases and 4 bases, with 14 bases remaining between them. In nucleotides, the CDR3 is TGTGCCAGCAGCTCAACCGGGACTTTTTACGAGCAGTACTTC. The encoded protein is CASSSTGTFYEQYF.